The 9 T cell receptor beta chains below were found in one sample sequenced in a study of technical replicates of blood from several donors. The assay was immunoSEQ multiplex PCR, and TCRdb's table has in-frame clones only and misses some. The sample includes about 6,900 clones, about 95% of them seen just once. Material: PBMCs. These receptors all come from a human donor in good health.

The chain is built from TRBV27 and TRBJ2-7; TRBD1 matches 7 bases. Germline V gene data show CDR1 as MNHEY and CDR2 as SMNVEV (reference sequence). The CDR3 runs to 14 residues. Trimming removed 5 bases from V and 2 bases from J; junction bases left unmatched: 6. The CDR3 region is CASSAPGQPYEQYF. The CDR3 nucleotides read TGTGCCAGCAGTGCTCCGGGACAGCCCTACGAGCAGTACTTC.

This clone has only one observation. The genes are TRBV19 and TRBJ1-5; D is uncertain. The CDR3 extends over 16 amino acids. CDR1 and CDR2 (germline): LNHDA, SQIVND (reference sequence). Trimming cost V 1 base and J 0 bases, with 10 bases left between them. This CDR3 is CASSIGRRYSNQPQHF. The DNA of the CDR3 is TGTGCCAGTAGTATAGGGCGGCGGTATAGCAATCAGCCCCAGCATTTT.

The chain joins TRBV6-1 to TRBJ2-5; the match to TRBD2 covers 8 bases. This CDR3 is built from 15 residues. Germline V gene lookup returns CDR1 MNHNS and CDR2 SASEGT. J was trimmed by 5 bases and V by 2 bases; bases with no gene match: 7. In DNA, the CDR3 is TGTGCCAGCAGTGAACTGGGCGGGAGGTATGAGACCCAGTACTTC. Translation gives CASSELGGRYETQYF.

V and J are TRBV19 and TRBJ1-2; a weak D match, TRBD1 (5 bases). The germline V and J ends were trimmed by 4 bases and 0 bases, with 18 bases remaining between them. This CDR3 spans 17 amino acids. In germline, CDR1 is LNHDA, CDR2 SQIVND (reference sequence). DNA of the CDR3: TGTGCCAGTAGTAGGACCGGGACTTCCGAACCTAACTATGGCTACACCTTC. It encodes CASSRTGTSEPNYGYTF. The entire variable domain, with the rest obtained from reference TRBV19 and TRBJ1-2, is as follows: DGGITQSPKYLFRKEGQNVTLSCEQNLNHDAMYWYRQDPGQGLRLIYYSQIVNDFQKGDIAEGYSVSREKKESFPLTVTSAQKNPTAFYLCASSRTGTSEPNYGYTFGSGTRLTVV.

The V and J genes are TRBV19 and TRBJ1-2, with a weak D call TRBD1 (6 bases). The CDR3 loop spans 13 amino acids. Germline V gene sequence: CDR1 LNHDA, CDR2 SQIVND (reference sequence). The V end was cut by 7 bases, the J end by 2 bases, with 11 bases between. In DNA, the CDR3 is TGTGCCAGTACCGATCAGGGGAACTATGGCTACACCTTC. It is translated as CASTDQGNYGYTF. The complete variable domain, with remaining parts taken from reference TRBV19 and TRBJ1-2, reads DGGITQSPKYLFRKEGQNVTLSCEQNLNHDAMYWYRQDPGQGLRLIYYSQIVNDFQKGDIAEGYSVSREKKESFPLTVTSAQKNPTAFYLCASTDQGNYGYTFGSGTRLTVV.

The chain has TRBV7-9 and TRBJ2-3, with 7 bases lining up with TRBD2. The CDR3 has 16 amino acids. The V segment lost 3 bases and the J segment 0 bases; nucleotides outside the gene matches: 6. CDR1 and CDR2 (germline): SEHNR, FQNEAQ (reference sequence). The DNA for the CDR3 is TGTGCCAGCAGCTTCCCTAGCGGCTCTAGCACAGATACGCAGTATTTT. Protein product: CASSFPSGSSTDTQYF. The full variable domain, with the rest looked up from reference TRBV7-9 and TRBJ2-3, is DTGVSQNPRHKITKRGQNVTFRCDPISEHNRLYWYRQTLGQGPEFLTYFQNEAQLEKSRLLSDRFSAERPKGSFSTLEIQRTEQGDSAMYLCASSFPSGSSTDTQYFGPGTRLTVL.

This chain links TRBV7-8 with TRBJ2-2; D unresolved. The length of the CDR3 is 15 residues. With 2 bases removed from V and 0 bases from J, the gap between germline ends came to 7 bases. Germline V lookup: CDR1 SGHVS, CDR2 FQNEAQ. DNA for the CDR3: TGTGCCAGCAGCTTATCGAGCGCGAACACCGGGGAGCTGTTTTTT. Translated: CASSLSSANTGELFF.

CDR3 loop: CASSSRDREETQYF. In DNA form, the CDR3 reads TGTGCCAGCAGCTCCCGGGACAGGGAAGAGACCCAGTACTTC. The rearrangement uses TRBV11-3 and TRBJ2-5; the match to TRBD1 covers 9 bases. CDR1 SGHNT and CDR2 YENEEA come from the germline V gene. The CDR3 extends over 14 amino acids. The trim removed 4 bases at V and 3 bases at J, leaving 3 bases unmatched. The full variable domain, completed using reference TRBV11-3 and TRBJ2-5, is EAGVVQSPRYKIIEKKQPVAFWCNPISGHNTLYWYLQNLGQGPELLIRYENEEAVDDSQLPKDRFSAERLKGVDSTLKIQPAELGDSAVYLCASSSRDREETQYFGPGTRLLVL.

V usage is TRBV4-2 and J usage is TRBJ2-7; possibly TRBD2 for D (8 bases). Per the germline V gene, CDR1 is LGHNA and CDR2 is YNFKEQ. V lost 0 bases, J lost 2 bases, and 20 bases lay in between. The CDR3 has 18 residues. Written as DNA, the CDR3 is TGTGCCAGCAGCCAAGAACAGGGGATAGCGGGAAGTACCTACGAGCAGTACTTC. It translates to CASSQEQGIAGSTYEQYF.